This T cell receptor beta chain came from a study of blood T cells in healthy people across ages. V was clipped by 1 base and J by 6 bases, with 10 bases between them. The CDR3 consists of 14 residues. In germline, CDR1 is LGHDT, CDR2 YNNKEL (reference sequence). Together with a sample-barcoded 5' primer, a J-beta primer mix was included in a second PCR lasting about 7 to 11 cycles. TCRdb re-called the 5' RACE reads through MiXCR, storing one row per CDR3 protein. The table shows roughly 700,000 distinct CDR3 sequences, with over 45% occurring only once. This clonotype occurred a few times. The sequenced sample was blood. The source is a woman aged 55-69 years in good health. V is TRBV3-1 and J is TRBJ1-5, with D possibly being TRBD1 (6 bases). The CDR3 DNA follows: TGTGCCAGCAGCCAAGTTTTAGGGGGTCAGCCCCAGCATTTT. Translation gives CASSQVLGGQPQHF. The whole variable domain, filled in from reference TRBV3-1 and TRBJ1-5, reads DTAVSQTPKYLVTQMGNDKSIKCEQNLGHDTMYWYKQDSKKFLKIMFSYNNKELIINETVPNRFSPKSPDKAHLNLHINSLELGDSAVYFCASSQVLGGQPQHFGDGTRLSIL.